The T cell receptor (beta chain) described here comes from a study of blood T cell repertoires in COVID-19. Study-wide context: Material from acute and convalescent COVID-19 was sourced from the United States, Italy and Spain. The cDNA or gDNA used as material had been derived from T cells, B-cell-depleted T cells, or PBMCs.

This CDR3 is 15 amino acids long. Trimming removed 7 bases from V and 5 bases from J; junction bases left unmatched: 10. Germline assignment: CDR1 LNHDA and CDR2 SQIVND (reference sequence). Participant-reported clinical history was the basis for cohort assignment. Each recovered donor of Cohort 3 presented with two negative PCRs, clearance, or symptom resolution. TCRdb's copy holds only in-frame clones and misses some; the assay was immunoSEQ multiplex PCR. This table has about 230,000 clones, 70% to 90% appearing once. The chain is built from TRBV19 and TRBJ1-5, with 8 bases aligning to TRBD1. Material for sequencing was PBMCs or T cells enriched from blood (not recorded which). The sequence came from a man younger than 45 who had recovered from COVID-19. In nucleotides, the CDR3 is TGTGCCAGTACCGTAGACAGGGGTTGGGATCAGCCCCAGCATTTT. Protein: CASTVDRGWDQPQHF.